Sequencing of this TCR beta chain was carried out in a study of response to subunit inactivated influenza vaccine. CDR1 is DFQATT and CDR2 is SNEGSKA in the germline V gene (reference sequence). The trim removed 2 bases at V and 0 bases at J, leaving 7 bases unmatched. This CDR3 region has 16 residues. Study findings and constraints: Authors suggested seasonal influenza vaccinations each recruit few new T cells.

TCRdb independently ran MiXCR on the RT-PCR reads; one entry per CDR3 protein. The top ten clones hold more than 10% of a sample with about 520,000 distinct CDR3 sequences, about 10% of them seen once. A remark on this clonotype: Antigen: not known.

The TCR was taken from a man aged 45-65 years who received an inactivated influenza vaccine. The rearrangement joins TRBV20-1 to TRBJ2-5, with 9 bases fitting TRBD2. The material sequenced was PBMCs from blood, taken about 40 days after vaccination. The DNA of the CDR3 is TGCAGTGCTAGATCCGGAGCGGGGGGAAACCAAGAGACCCAGTACTTC. Its protein is CSARSGAGGNQETQYF.